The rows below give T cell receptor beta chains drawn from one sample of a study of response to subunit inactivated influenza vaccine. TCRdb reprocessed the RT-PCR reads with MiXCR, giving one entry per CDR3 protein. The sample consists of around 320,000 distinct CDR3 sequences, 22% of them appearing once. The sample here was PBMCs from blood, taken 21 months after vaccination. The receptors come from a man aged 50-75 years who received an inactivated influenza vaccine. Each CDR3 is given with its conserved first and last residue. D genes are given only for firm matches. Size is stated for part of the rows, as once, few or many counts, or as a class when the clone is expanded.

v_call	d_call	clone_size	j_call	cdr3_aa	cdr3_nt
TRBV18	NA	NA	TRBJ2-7	CASSPTTGSVGYEQYF	TGTGCCAGCTCACCTACTACAGGGTCGGTAGGCTACGAGCAGTACTTC
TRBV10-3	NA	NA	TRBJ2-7	CAISELTGVYEQYF	TGTGCCATCAGTGAGCTAACGGGCGTTTACGAGCAGTACTTC
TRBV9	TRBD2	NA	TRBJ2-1	CASSVEWRREGRSEQFF	TGTGCCAGCAGCGTAGAATGGAGGCGGGAGGGCCGAAGTGAGCAGTTCTTC
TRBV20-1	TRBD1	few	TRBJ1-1	CSANAGGTEAFF	TGCAGTGCGAACGCAGGGGGCACTGAAGCTTTCTTT
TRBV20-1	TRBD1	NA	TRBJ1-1	CSARGQGANTEAFF	TGCAGTGCTAGAGGACAGGGGGCTAACACTGAAGCTTTCTTT
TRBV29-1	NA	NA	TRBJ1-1	CSVEWQGAEAFF	TGCAGCGTTGAATGGCAGGGCGCTGAAGCTTTCTTT
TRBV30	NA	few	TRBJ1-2	CAALLAGNYGYTF	TGTGCCGCACTGCTCGCAGGGAACTATGGCTACACCTTC
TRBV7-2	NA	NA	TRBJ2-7	CASSLQTGSSYEQYF	TGTGCCAGCAGCTTACAGACGGGGAGCTCCTACGAGCAGTACTTC
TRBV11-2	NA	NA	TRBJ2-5	CASSHVEAQYF	TGTGCCAGCAGCCATGTGGAGGCCCAGTACTTC
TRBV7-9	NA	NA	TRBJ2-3	CASSLANKPDTQYF	TGTGCCAGCAGCTTAGCGAACAAGCCAGATACGCAGTATTTT
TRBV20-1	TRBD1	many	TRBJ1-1	CSARDSGGAGTEAFF	TGCAGTGCTAGAGACTCAGGGGGCGCAGGCACTGAAGCTTTCTTT
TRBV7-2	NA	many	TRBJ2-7	CASSLAPTYEQYF	TGTGCCAGCAGCTTAGCGCCTACCTACGAGCAGTACTTC
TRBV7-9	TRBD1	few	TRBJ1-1	CASTINSGTGDTEAFF	TGTGCCAGCACCATAAACTCCGGGACAGGGGACACTGAAGCTTTCTTT
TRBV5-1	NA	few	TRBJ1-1	CASSVRSDGEAFF	TGCGCCAGCAGCGTCCGGTCGGACGGTGAAGCTTTCTTT
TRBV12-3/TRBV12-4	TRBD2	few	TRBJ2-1	CASSRRLAGVNEQFF	TGTGCCAGCAGCAGGAGACTAGCGGGAGTTAATGAGCAGTTCTTC
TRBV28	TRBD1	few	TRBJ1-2	CASRSGTGIYGYTF	TGTGCCAGCAGATCCGGGACAGGCATCTATGGCTACACCTTC
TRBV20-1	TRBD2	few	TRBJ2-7	CSAEGLAGDYEQYF	TGCAGTGCCGAAGGACTAGCGGGTGACTACGAGCAGTACTTC
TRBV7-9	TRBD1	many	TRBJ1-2	CASSRPGQVNYGYTF	TGTGCCAGCAGCCGCCCGGGACAGGTGAACTATGGCTACACCTTC
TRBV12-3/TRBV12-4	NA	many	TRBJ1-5	CASSSTYNQPQHF	TGTGCCAGCAGCTCAACGTATAATCAGCCCCAGCATTTT
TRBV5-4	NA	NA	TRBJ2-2	CASSLASPGELFF	TGTGCCAGCAGCTTGGCTAGTCCCGGGGAGCTGTTTTTT
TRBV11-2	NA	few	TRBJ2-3	CASSLGSGLLPDTQYF	TGTGCCAGCAGCTTAGGTTCGGGACTCCTTCCAGATACGCAGTATTTT
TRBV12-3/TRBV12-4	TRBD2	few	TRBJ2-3	CASSTSGPTYTQYF	TGTGCCAGCAGCACTAGCGGCCCTACTTATACGCAGTATTTT